This entry lists 31 T cell receptor beta chains sequenced from one sample in a study of technical replicates of blood from a few donors (dated by TCRdb to 2015 to 2018). The method was the immunoSEQ multiplex PCR assay. TCRdb carries this immuneACCESS record with in-frame sequences only. Its versions omit some clonotypes, under half of them owing to an unresolved V gene in the studies checked, with the rest unexplained. The sample records roughly 82,000 clones, 90% to 95% of which are singletons. The ten biggest clones cover roughly 0.25% of the sample. The sequenced sample consisted of T cells isolated from PBMCs. The receptors originated from a human donor in good health.

This clone was detected only once. The chain is built from TRBV14 and TRBJ1-1; 9 bases map to TRBD1. Looked up from germline, CDR1 is SGHDN and CDR2 is FVKESK. CDR3 length: 17 amino acids. Trimming cost V 1 base and J 3 bases; bases outside gene matches: 9. CDR3: CASSQVPGQGGDTEAFF. Written as DNA, the CDR3 is TGTGCCAGCAGCCAAGTCCCGGGACAGGGTGGTGACACTGAAGCTTTCTTT.

The chain employs TRBV19 and TRBJ1-1, with D possibly matching TRBD1 (5 bases). CDR3 length: 14 residues. V was shortened by 4 bases and J by 1 base, with 10 bases between the two germline ends. Germline assignment: CDR1 LNHDA and CDR2 SQIVND (reference sequence). This chain's CDR3 is CASSSGGENTEAFF. The CDR3 bases are TGTGCCAGTAGTAGTGGAGGGGAGAACACTGAAGCTTTCTTT.

The chain has TRBV5-6 and TRBJ1-3; 7 bases are shared with TRBD1. The CDR3 totals 17 residues. Germline V gives CDR1 SGHDT, CDR2 YYEEEE. Trimming at V came to 1 base and at J to 0 bases, leaving 7 bases not matched to a gene. The CDR3 is CASSLKGQPSSGNTIYF. For the CDR3, the DNA is TGTGCCAGCAGCTTGAAGGGACAGCCTAGCTCTGGAAACACCATATATTTT.

The chain has TRBV5-1 and TRBJ2-7, with 7 bases identical to TRBD1. With 0 bases clipped from V and 7 bases from J, the junction kept 16 bases outside the gene matches. There are 17 residues in the CDR3. Per germline, CDR1 SGHRS and CDR2 YFSETQ. CDR3 DNA sequence: TGCGCCAGCAGCTTGGAGAGAACCGGGACAGAAGTGGGAGAGCAGTACTTC. Amino acid sequence: CASSLERTGTEVGEQYF.

The chain has TRBV28 and TRBJ2-3; 10 bases match TRBD2. This CDR3 has 14 residues. V lost 7 bases to trimming and J lost 7 bases; unmatched junction nucleotides: 8. Germline CDR1 is MDHEN and CDR2 is SYDVKM. CDR3 DNA sequence: TGTGCCAGCACCAAATTTAGCGGGAGGTATACGCAGTATTTT. Translating gives CASTKFSGRYTQYF.

The genes are TRBV10-3 and TRBJ1-1; D unclear. The CDR3 covers 13 residues. V was shortened by 8 bases and J by 5 bases, with 15 bases between the two germline ends. CDR1 and CDR2 from the germline V gene are ENHRY and SYGVKD. The CDR3 region has the DNA TGTGCCATCTCGACCGGGCGAGGGACTGAAGCTTTCTTT. It encodes CAISTGRGTEAFF.

The V gene is TRBV6-5, the J gene TRBJ2-7; D is unresolved. Trimming removed 6 bases at V and 2 bases at J, with 14 bases between. The CDR3 covers 14 residues. CDR1 MNHEY and CDR2 SVGAGI come from the germline V gene. CDR3 in DNA: TGTGCCAGCAGCCTCTCTATCACTACCTACGAGCAGTACTTC. Residues: CASSLSITTYEQYF.

The chain joins TRBV29-1 to TRBJ2-6; D possibly corresponds to TRBD1 (6 bases). V lost 5 bases, J lost 1 base, and 12 bases lay in between. This CDR3 has 15 residues. Germline CDR1 reads SQVTM; CDR2 reads ANQGSEA. This CDR3 is CSVIDRPSGANVLTF. CDR3 bases: TGCAGCGTTATCGACAGGCCGTCTGGGGCCAACGTCCTGACTTTC. The complete variable domain, with remaining parts taken from reference TRBV29-1 and TRBJ2-6, reads SAVISQKPSRDICQRGTSLTIQCQVDSQVTMMFWYRQQPGQSLTLIATANQGSEATYESGFVIDKFPISRPNLTFSTLTVSNMSPEDSSIYLCSVIDRPSGANVLTFGAGSRLTVL.

The chain has TRBV6-5 and TRBJ2-7; 7 bases are a match to TRBD1. Germline CDR1 is MNHEY and CDR2 is SVGAGI. The CDR3 loop spans 15 amino acids. V shed 4 bases, J shed 3 bases, and the junction held 9 bases outside the gene matches. CDR3 protein: CASSLRGGVIYEQYF. The DNA of the CDR3 is TGTGCCAGCAGTTTAAGAGGGGGCGTTATCTACGAGCAGTACTTC.

In DNA, the CDR3 is TGTGCCAGCAGCCCAGGGTCTTCTAGCGGGAGGGCCAACAGGGCGCAGTATTTT. This gives the protein CASSPGSSSGRANRAQYF. V is TRBV5-6 and J is TRBJ2-3; 12 bases agree with TRBD2. Trimming cost V 4 bases and J 10 bases; bases outside gene matches: 19. The CDR3 totals 18 residues. Germline V lookup: CDR1 SGHDT, CDR2 YYEEEE.

The rearrangement links TRBV4-2 to TRBJ2-1; 10 positions agree with TRBD1. V was clipped by 4 bases and J by 7 bases; unmatched bases: 7. This CDR3 has 15 amino acids. Germline assignment: CDR1 LGHNA and CDR2 YNFKEQ. CDR3 DNA: TGTGCCAGCAGCCGTGGACAGGGGGTATTGAATGAGCAGTTCTTC. Its translation: CASSRGQGVLNEQFF.

This chain uses TRBV28 with TRBJ1-2, with D possibly TRBD1 on 5 matching bases. Germline V gives CDR1 MDHEN, CDR2 SYDVKM. The CDR3 consists of 12 residues. CDR3 sequence reads: CAVGWGAYGYTF. The DNA of the CDR3 is TGTGCAGTCGGGTGGGGCGCCTATGGCTACACCTTC.

The gene calls are TRBV2 and TRBJ1-2; TRBD1 aligns across 8 bases. The germline V gene has CDR1 SNHLY and CDR2 FYNNEI. The CDR3 has 14 residues. The ends lost 3 bases at V and 5 bases at J; junction bases unmatched: 5. This CDR3 reads CASSERQGLYGYTF. Here the CDR3 DNA reads TGTGCCAGCAGTGAGAGACAGGGGCTTTATGGCTACACCTTC.

The genes are TRBV14 and TRBJ2-6; weak D call: TRBD1 (6 bases). The CDR3 loop spans 15 amino acids. V lost 3 bases and J lost 2, with 8 bases in between. CDR1 SGHDN and CDR2 FVKESK come from the germline V gene. The CDR3 spells CASSQQGPGANVLTF. The CDR3 DNA reads as TGTGCCAGCAGCCAGCAGGGGCCTGGGGCCAACGTCCTGACTTTC.

This rearrangement joins TRBV5-3 to TRBJ1-2, with a possible D match to TRBD1 (6 bases). TRBV5-3 falls under the ORF class, with uncertain function. V was trimmed by 4 bases and J by 0 bases, leaving 16 bases between them. CDR3 length: 16 amino acids. CDR3 in DNA: TGTGCCAGAAGCCTGCTAGGGGGGGGCCCTAACTATGGCTACACCTTC. This encodes CARSLLGGGPNYGYTF.

The rearrangement links TRBV28 to TRBJ2-2; weak D call: TRBD2 (6 bases). Germline V gene sequence: CDR1 MDHEN, CDR2 SYDVKM. This CDR3 is built from 15 residues. V was pared by 5 bases and J by 2 bases, with 12 bases between. The CDR3 reads CASSETRINTGELFF. CDR3 nucleotides: TGTGCCAGCAGTGAGACTAGAATAAACACCGGGGAGCTGTTTTTT.

This chain joins TRBV2 and TRBJ2-3; 14 bases align to TRBD2. CDR3 length: 16 residues. The V gene end was trimmed by 4 bases and the J gene end by 4 bases; junction bases not matched to a gene: 4. Per germline, CDR1 SNHLY and CDR2 FYNNEI. The CDR3 reads CASSASGLAGADTQYF. DNA for the CDR3: TGTGCCAGCAGTGCATCGGGACTAGCGGGGGCAGATACGCAGTATTTT.

The V call is TRBV7-2, the J call TRBJ2-1, with TRBD2 matching 7 bases. Germline CDR1 is SGHTA and CDR2 is FQGNSA. V gave up 1 base and J gave up 6 bases; unmatched junction bases: 9. The CDR3 totals 16 residues. This CDR3 is CASSLVGGRNINEQFF. DNA of the CDR3: TGTGCCAGCAGCTTAGTGGGCGGGAGAAACATCAATGAGCAGTTCTTC.

V and J are TRBV5-6 and TRBJ1-4, with D hard to call. CDR3 length: 14 amino acids. Germline V gene data show CDR1 as SGHDT and CDR2 as YYEEEE. V lost 3 bases and J lost 8, with 14 bases in between. CDR3 DNA: TGTGCCAGCAGCTCGGGTCCCATCGGGGAAAAACTGTTTTTT. This gives the protein CASSSGPIGEKLFF.

J is TRBJ1-6 and V is TRBV4-1; D gene ambiguous. V dropped 3 bases and J dropped 7 bases, with 10 bases sitting between them. Germline CDR1 is MGHRA and CDR2 is YSYEKL. The CDR3 totals 14 residues. Here the CDR3 reads CASSHSGTNSPLHF. The CDR3 nucleotides are TGCGCCAGCAGCCACAGCGGAACGAATTCACCCCTCCACTTT.

V and J are TRBV4-2 and TRBJ1-2; maybe TRBD1 (5 bases). The CDR3 length is 16 residues. The germline CDR1 and CDR2 sequences are LGHNA and YNFKEQ. The V and J ends lost 0 bases and 3 bases respectively, with 14 bases between them. In DNA form, the CDR3 reads TGTGCCAGCAGCCAAGATCGGGGGAGTAAGTACTATGGCTACACCTTC. As protein: CASSQDRGSKYYGYTF.

The rearrangement links TRBV10-3 to TRBJ2-1; 9 bases are a match to TRBD1. The germline gives CDR1 ENHRY, CDR2 SYGVKD. CDR3 length: 13 amino acids. V shed 6 bases, J shed 5 bases, and the junction held 2 bases outside the gene matches. Here the CDR3 DNA reads TGTGCCATCAGCGGGACAGGGAACAATGAGCAGTTCTTC. Its translation is CAISGTGNNEQFF.

The gene calls are TRBV7-9 and TRBJ1-2, with D hard to call. CDR1 and CDR2 (germline): SEHNR, FQNEAQ (reference sequence). The CDR3 spans 13 residues. Trimming removed 5 bases at V and 4 bases at J, with 11 bases between. In DNA form, the CDR3 reads TGTGCCAGCAGCCCCGACAATCTCTATGGCTACACCTTC. Translation gives CASSPDNLYGYTF. Combining the CDR3 with reference TRBV7-9 and TRBJ1-2 gives the whole variable domain DTGVSQNPRHKITKRGQNVTFRCDPISEHNRLYWYRQTLGQGPEFLTYFQNEAQLEKSRLLSDRFSAERPKGSFSTLEIQRTEQGDSAMYLCASSPDNLYGYTFGSGTRLTVV.

The V call is TRBV20-1, the J call TRBJ1-1; D remains unclear. The CDR3 is 11 amino acids. Per the germline V gene, CDR1 is DFQATT and CDR2 is SNEGSKA (reference sequence). V was pared by 6 bases and J by 2 bases, with 7 bases between. CDR3 sequence: CSARLNTEAFF. CDR3 in DNA: TGCAGTGCCCGACTTAACACTGAAGCTTTCTTT.

The V and J genes are TRBV15 and TRBJ2-7; D is possibly TRBD1 (6 bases). V lost 9 bases to trimming and J lost 3 bases, with 15 bases between them. The CDR3 has 13 residues. CDR1 is LNHNV and CDR2 is YYDKDF in the germline V gene (reference sequence). The CDR3 sequence is CATQGGRDYEQYF. As DNA, the CDR3 is TGTGCCACGCAAGGGGGTCGTGACTACGAGCAGTACTTC.

J is TRBJ2-1 and V is TRBV2, with D unclear. Germline CDR1 is SNHLY and CDR2 is FYNNEI. Trimming took 3 bases from V and 8 from J, leaving 11 bases between them. The CDR3 has 13 amino acids. CDR3 DNA: TGTGCCAGCAGTGATCCTCCCTCCTATGAGCAGTTCTTC. This translates into CASSDPPSYEQFF.

The rearrangement uses TRBV4-2 and TRBJ1-2; D not resolved. The CDR3 is made up of 15 amino acids. Germline CDR1 is LGHNA and CDR2 is YNFKEQ. V gave up 3 bases and J gave up 1 base, with 12 bases separating them. CDR3 protein: CASSHTKGGNYGYTF. CDR3 DNA sequence: TGTGCCAGCAGCCACACGAAAGGAGGTAACTATGGCTACACCTTC.

The J gene is TRBJ2-6, the V gene TRBV10-3, with D possibly matching TRBD2 (5 bases). The V gene's germline CDR1 is ENHRY and CDR2 SYGVKD. There are 14 residues in the CDR3. The ends were cut back, 8 bases at V and 1 base at J, with 9 bases in the middle. The CDR3 loop is CAIGSPSGANVLTF. The CDR3 DNA sequence: TGTGCCATCGGGAGCCCATCTGGGGCCAACGTCCTGACTTTC.

The chain links TRBV27 to TRBJ1-5; D remains unclear. The germline gives CDR1 MNHEY, CDR2 SMNVEV (reference sequence). The CDR3 contains 13 residues. V was clipped by 2 bases and J by 9 bases, with 11 bases between them. This chain's CDR3 is CASSLGPPAPQHF. The CDR3 DNA is TGTGCCAGCAGTTTAGGGCCTCCGGCGCCCCAGCATTTT.

The V and J genes are TRBV30 and TRBJ1-2, with 7 bases lining up with TRBD1. The CDR3 contains 14 residues. V gave up 0 bases and J gave up 8 bases; unmatched junction bases: 9. Germline V gives CDR1 GTSNPN, CDR2 SVGIG (reference sequence). The CDR3 DNA sequence: TGTGCCTGGAGTGTAGGGGGCGCAGGGGTCGGCTACACCTTC. Translated, it gives CAWSVGGAGVGYTF.

The chain uses TRBV6-4 and TRBJ2-7; 8 nucleotides align to TRBD2. CDR3 length: 15 residues. The V gene end was trimmed by 6 bases and the J gene end by 0 bases; junction bases not matched to a gene: 7. Germline CDR1 is MRHNA and CDR2 is SNTAGT. The CDR3 DNA sequence: TGTGCCAGCAGAAAACTAGCGGAGAGCTCCTACGAGCAGTACTTC. Encoded protein: CASRKLAESSYEQYF.